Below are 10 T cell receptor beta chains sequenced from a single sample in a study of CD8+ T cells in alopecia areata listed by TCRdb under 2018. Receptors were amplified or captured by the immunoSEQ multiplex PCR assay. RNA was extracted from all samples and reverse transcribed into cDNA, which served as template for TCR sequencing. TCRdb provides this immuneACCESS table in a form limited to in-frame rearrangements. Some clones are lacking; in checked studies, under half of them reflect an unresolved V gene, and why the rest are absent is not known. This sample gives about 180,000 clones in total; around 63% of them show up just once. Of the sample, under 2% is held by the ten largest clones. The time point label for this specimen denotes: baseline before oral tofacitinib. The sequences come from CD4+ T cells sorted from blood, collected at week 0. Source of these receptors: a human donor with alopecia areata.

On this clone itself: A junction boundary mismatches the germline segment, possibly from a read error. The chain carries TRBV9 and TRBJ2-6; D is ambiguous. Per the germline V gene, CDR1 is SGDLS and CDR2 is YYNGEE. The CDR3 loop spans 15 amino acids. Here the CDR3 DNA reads TGTGCCAGCAGCCCCAGTTACTCTGGGGTCAACGTCCTGACTTTC. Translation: CASSPSYSGVNVLTF.

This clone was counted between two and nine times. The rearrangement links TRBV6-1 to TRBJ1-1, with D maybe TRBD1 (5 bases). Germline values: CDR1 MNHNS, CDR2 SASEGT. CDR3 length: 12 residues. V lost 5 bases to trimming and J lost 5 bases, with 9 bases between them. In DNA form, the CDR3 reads TGTGCCAGCAGTTTCGCAGGGACTGAAGCTTTCTTT. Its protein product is CASSFAGTEAFF.

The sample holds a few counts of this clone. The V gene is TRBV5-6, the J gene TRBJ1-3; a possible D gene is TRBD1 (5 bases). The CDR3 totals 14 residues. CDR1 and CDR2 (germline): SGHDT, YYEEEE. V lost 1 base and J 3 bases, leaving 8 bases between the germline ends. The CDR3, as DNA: TGTGCCAGCAGCTTGAGGGGAAATGGAAACACCATATATTTT. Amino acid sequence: CASSLRGNGNTIYF.

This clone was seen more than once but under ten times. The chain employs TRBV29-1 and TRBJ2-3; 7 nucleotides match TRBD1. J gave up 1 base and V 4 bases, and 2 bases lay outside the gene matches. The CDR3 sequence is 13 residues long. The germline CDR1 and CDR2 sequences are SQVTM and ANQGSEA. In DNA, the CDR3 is TGCAGCGTTGGACAGGGAGGCACAGATACGCAGTATTTT. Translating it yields CSVGQGGTDTQYF.

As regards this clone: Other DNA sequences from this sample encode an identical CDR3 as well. The CDR3 here is CSVEEGFEQFF. The CDR3 DNA is TGCAGCGTTGAAGAAGGGTTTGAGCAGTTCTTC. V and J are TRBV29-1 and TRBJ2-1; D is undetermined. The CDR3 totals 11 residues. Germline CDR1 and CDR2: SQVTM and ANQGSEA. V gave up 0 bases and J gave up 9 bases, with 6 bases separating them.

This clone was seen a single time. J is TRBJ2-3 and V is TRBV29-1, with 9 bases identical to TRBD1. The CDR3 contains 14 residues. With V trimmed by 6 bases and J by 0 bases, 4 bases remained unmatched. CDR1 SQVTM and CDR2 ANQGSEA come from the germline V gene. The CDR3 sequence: CSVGQGASTDTQYF. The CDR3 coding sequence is TGCAGCGTGGGACAGGGTGCTAGCACAGATACGCAGTATTTT.

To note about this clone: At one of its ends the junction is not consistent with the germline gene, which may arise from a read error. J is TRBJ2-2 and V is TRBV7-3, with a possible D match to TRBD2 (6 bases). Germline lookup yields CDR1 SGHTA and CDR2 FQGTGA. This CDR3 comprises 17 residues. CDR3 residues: CASSSRFGGTNAGELFF. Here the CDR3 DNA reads TGTGCCAGCAGCTCAAGGTTCGGGGGAACGAACGCCGGGGAGCTGTTTTTT.

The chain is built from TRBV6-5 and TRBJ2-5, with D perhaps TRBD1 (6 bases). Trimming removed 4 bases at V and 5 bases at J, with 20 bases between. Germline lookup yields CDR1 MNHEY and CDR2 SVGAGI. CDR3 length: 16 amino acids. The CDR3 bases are TGTGCCAGCAGTTCCCCCTCCTCAGGGGCAGGGGAGACCCAGTACTTC. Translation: CASSSPSSGAGETQYF.

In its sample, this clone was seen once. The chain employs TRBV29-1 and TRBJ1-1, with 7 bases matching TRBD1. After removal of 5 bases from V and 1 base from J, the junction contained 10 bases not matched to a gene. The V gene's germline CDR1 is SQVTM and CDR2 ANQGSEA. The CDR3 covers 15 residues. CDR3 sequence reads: CSVYAPQGTNTEAFF. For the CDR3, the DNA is TGCAGCGTTTACGCCCCACAGGGGACGAACACTGAAGCTTTCTTT.

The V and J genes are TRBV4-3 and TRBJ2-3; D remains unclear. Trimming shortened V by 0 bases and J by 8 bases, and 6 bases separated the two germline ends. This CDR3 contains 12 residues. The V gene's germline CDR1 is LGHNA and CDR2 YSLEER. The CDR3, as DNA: TGCGCCAGCAGCCAAGATCGTCTTACGCAGTATTTT. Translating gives CASSQDRLTQYF.